This TCR beta chain comes out of a study of T-cell reconstitution after alpha-beta-depleted transplantation in children. This clonotype was seen only a few times. Its antigen is unidentified. TCRbeta library construction was performed incorporating unique molecular identifiers. TCRdb fed the PCR reads into MiXCR, producing one record per CDR3 protein. The profile shows approximately 120,000 distinct CDR3 sequences, 8% to 10% of them singletons. Study-wide results and caveats: One year post-transplant, T-cell counts and diversity were largely derived from T cells produced anew.

V lost 2 bases and J lost 1, with 6 bases in between. Per germline, CDR1 SGHRS and CDR2 YFSETQ. This CDR3 is built from 14 residues. The clonotype originates from a girl less than two years old who had a stem cell transplant for combined immunodeficiency, so the T cells may come from the graft donor. The specimen was PBMCs, mostly from graft donor cells, collected 180 days after TCRalphabeta/CD19-depleted stem cell transplant. The chain joins TRBV5-1 to TRBJ2-2; unclear D gene. In DNA form, the CDR3 reads TGCGCCAGCAGCTTCTACGGGAACACCGGGGAGCTGTTTTTT. The encoded protein is CASSFYGNTGELFF. Combining the CDR3 with reference TRBV5-1 and TRBJ2-2 gives the whole variable domain KAGVTQTPRYLIKTRGQQVTLSCSPISGHRSVSWYQQTPGQGLQFLFEYFSETQRNKGNFPGRFSGRQFSNSRSEMNVSTLELGDSALYLCASSFYGNTGELFFGEGSRLTVL.